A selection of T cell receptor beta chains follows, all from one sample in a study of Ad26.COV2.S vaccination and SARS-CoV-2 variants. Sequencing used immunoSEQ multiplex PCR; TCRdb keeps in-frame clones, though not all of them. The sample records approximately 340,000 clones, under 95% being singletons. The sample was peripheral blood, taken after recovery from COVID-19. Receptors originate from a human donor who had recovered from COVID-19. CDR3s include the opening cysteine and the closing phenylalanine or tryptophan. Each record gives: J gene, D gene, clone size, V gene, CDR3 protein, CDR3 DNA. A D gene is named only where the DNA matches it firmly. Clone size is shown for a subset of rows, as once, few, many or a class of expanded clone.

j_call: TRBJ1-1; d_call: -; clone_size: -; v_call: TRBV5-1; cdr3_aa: CASSPGYMNTEAFF; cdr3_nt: TGCGCCAGCAGCCCGGGATACATGAACACTGAAGCTTTCTTT
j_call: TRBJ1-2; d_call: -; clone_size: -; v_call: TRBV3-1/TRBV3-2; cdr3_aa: CASSQAGLNYGYTF; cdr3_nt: TGTGCCAGCAGCCAAGCGGGACTAAACTATGGCTACACCTTC
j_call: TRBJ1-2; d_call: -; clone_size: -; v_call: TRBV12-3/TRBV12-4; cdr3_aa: CASSSGRNYGYTF; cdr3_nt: TGTGCCAGCAGCTCCGGACGGAACTATGGCTACACCTTC
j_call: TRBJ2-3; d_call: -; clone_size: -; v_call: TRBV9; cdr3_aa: CASSDRASTDTQYF; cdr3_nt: TGTGCCAGCAGCGACAGGGCCAGCACAGATACGCAGTATTTT
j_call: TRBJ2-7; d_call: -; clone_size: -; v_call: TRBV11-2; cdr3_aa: CATQLGGAKEQYF; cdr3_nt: TGTGCCACCCAACTGGGGGGGGCAAAAGAGCAGTACTTC
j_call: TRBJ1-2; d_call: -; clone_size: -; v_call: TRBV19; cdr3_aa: CASKGRRDYGYTF; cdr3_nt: TGTGCCAGTAAAGGCAGACGCGACTATGGCTACACCTTC
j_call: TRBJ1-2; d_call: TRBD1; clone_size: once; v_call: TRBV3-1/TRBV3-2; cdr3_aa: CASSLPTGVGYTF; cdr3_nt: TGTGCCAGCAGCCTCCCGACAGGGGTTGGCTACACCTTC
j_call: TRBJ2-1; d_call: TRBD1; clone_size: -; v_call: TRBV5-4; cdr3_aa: CASSPDRGKQFF; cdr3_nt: TGTGCCAGCAGCCCGGACAGGGGAAAGCAGTTCTTC
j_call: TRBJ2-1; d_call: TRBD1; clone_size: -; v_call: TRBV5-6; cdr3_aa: CASSWGTGFSNEQFF; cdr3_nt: TGTGCCAGCAGCTGGGGGACAGGGTTTAGCAATGAGCAGTTCTTC
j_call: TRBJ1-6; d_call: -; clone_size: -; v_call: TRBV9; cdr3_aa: CASSESSSYNSPLHF; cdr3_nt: TGTGCCAGCAGCGAATCCAGTTCATATAATTCACCCCTCCACTTT
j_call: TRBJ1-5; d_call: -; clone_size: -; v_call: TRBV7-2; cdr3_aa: CASSLAGSNQPQHF; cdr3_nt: TGTGCCAGCAGCTTAGCAGGGAGCAATCAGCCCCAGCATTTT
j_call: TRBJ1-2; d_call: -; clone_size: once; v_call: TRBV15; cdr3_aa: CATSTYPNYGYTF; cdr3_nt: TGTGCCACCAGCACCTACCCTAACTATGGCTACACCTTC
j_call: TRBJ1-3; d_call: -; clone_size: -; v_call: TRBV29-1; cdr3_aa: CSVGERADNTIYF; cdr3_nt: TGCAGCGTTGGCGAAAGAGCGGACAACACCATATATTTT
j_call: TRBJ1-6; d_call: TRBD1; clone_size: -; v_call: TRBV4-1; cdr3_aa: CASSPRTGGENSPLHF; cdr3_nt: TGCGCCAGCAGCCCAAGGACAGGGGGCGAGAATTCACCCCTCCACTTT
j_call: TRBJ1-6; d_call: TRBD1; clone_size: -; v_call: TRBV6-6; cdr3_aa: CASSYPGQGNSPLHF; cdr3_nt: TGTGCCAGCAGTTACCCCGGACAGGGAAATTCACCCCTCCACTTT
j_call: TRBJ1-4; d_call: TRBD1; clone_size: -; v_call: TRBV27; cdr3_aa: CASSPPGTGTSEKLFF; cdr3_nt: TGTGCCAGCAGTCCGCCAGGGACAGGGACGTCTGAAAAACTGTTTTTT
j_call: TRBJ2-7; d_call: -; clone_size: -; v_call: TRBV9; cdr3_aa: CASSEVAGRQYF; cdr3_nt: TGTGCCAGCAGCGAGGTCGCGGGGCGGCAGTACTTC
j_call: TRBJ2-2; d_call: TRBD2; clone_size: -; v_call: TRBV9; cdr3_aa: CASSVPGLAGNTGELFF; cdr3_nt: TGTGCCAGCAGCGTACCGGGACTAGCAGGGAACACCGGGGAGCTGTTTTTT
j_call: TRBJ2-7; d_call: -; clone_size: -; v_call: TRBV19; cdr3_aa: CASRGRQSYEQYF; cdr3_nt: TGTGCCAGTAGGGGCAGACAATCCTACGAGCAGTACTTC
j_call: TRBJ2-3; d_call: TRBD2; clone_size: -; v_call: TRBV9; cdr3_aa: CASSAQRGGLDTQYF; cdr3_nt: TGTGCCAGCAGCGCCCAGCGGGGGGGCCTTGATACGCAGTATTTT
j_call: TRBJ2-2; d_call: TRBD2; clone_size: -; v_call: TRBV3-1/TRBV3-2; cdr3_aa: CASSQPGLRGSGGNTGELFF; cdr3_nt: TGTGCCAGCAGCCAGCCCGGCCTCAGAGGTAGCGGGGGCAACACCGGGGAGCTGTTTTTT
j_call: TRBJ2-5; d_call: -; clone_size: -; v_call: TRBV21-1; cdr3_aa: CASSKGWGGFQETQYF; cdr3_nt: TGTGCCAGCAGCAAAGGTTGGGGGGGCTTCCAAGAGACCCAGTACTTC
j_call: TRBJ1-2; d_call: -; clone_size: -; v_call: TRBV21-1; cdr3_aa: CASSNEDREEYGYTF; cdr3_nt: TGTGCCAGCAGCAATGAGGACAGGGAGGAGTATGGCTACACCTTC
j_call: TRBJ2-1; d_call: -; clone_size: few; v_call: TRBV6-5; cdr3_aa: CASRKGLGEQFF; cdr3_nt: TGTGCCAGCAGAAAGGGGCTCGGTGAGCAGTTCTTC
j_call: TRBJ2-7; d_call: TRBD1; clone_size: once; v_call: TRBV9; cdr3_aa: CASSGGQGYEQYF; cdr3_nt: TGTGCCAGCAGCGGCGGACAGGGCTACGAGCAGTACTTC
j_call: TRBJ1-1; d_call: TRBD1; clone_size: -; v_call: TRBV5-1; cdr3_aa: CASSHPGQVMNTEAFF; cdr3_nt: TGCGCCAGCAGCCATCCTGGACAGGTCATGAACACTGAAGCTTTCTTT
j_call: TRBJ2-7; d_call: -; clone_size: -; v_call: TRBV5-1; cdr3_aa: CASSSGSVNYEQYF; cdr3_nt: TGCGCCAGCAGCTCCGGGTCAGTTAATTACGAGCAGTACTTC
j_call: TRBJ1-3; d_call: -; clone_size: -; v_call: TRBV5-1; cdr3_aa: CASSPVVGASGNTIYF; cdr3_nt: TGCGCCAGCAGCCCGGTAGTTGGGGCATCCGGAAACACCATATATTTT
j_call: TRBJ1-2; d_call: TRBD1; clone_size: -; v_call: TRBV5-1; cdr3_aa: CASNLQGENYGYTF; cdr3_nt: TGCGCCAGCAATTTACAGGGGGAAAACTATGGCTACACCTTC
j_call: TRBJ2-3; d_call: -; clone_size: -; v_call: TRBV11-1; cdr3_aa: CASSLLVADTQYF; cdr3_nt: TGTGCCAGCAGCCTGCTAGTTGCAGATACGCAGTATTTT
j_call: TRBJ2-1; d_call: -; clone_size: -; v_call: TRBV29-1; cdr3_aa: CSADDSYNEQFF; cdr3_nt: TGCAGCGCCGACGACTCCTACAATGAGCAGTTCTTC
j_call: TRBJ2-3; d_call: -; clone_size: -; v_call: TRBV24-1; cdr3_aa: CATSDLLRSFSADTQYF; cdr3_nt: TGTGCCACCAGTGATTTACTCAGATCATTTTCGGCAGATACGCAGTATTTT
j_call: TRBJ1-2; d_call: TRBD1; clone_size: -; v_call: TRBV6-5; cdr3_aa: CASRPGQNYGYTF; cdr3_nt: TGTGCCAGCCGGCCGGGACAGAACTATGGCTACACCTTC